This TCR beta chain was identified in a study of blood T cell repertoires in COVID-19. On the study more broadly: T cells, B-cell-depleted T cells, or PBMCs provided the cDNA or gDNA that served as material.

TCRdb's copy holds only in-frame clones and misses some; the assay was immunoSEQ multiplex PCR. The sample yields just under 150,000 clones, roughly 87% seen once. The sequenced sample was peripheral blood. This clonotype originated in a woman between 45 and 65 years old with acute or convalescent COVID-19.

This CDR3 reads CASNQLPGGFNYGYTF. Here the CDR3 DNA reads TGTGCCTCAAATCAGCTCCCAGGGGGCTTTAACTATGGCTACACCTTC. The chain carries TRBV5-6 and TRBJ1-2; TRBD1 matches at 8 bases. CDR1 SGHDT and CDR2 YYEEEE come from the germline V gene. V shed 10 bases and J 1 base; nucleotides not matched to a gene: 15. The CDR3 contains 16 residues.